Following are 31 T cell receptor beta chains from one sample sequenced in a study of identical twins. TCRdb ran MiXCR on the 5' RACE reads and lists one entry per CDR3 protein. The data show some 760,000 distinct CDR3 sequences, roughly 20% seen once. These same data were also listed under a study on T cells expressing NK-cell markers.

The sequencing sample was made of PBMCs. The receptors originated from a woman younger than 30 in good health.

This clonotype was seen a handful of times. This rearrangement joins TRBV12-3 or TRBV12-4 to TRBJ2-5; possibly TRBD1 or TRBD2 for D (5 bases each). The CDR3 has 14 amino acids. The ends were cut back, 5 bases at V and 3 bases at J, with 13 bases in the middle. The CDR3 reads CASSRGRVKETQYF. Here the CDR3 DNA reads TGTGCCAGCAGTCGGGGCAGGGTAAAAGAGACCCAGTACTTC.

This clonotype was detected only a few times. The chain couples TRBV7-6 to TRBJ2-2; D is uncertain. In germline, CDR1 is SGHVS, CDR2 FNYEAQ. This CDR3 region has 14 residues. Deletions cut 1 base from V and 6 bases from J, with 9 bases between. The CDR3 nucleotides are TGTGCCAGCAGCTTAGAACCTGGTTCCGGGGAGCTGTTTTTT. Amino acid sequence: CASSLEPGSGELFF.

The genes are TRBV11-3 and TRBJ2-3; 10 bases line up with TRBD1. Trimming cost V 6 bases and J 4 bases; bases outside gene matches: 4. The V gene's germline CDR1 is SGHNT and CDR2 YENEEA. The CDR3 is made up of 14 amino acids. CDR3 region: CASRTGGIADTQYF. The DNA for the CDR3 is TGTGCCAGCAGGACAGGGGGCATCGCAGATACGCAGTATTTT.

CDR3 protein: CASSVDGQGTYEQYF. The DNA for the CDR3 is TGTGCCAGCAGCGTAGACGGACAGGGCACCTACGAGCAGTACTTC. V gene TRBV9 combines with J gene TRBJ2-7; 8 bases align to TRBD1. Germline V gene sequence: CDR1 SGDLS, CDR2 YYNGEE. V trimming: 0 bases; J trimming: 2 bases; junction bases outside the gene matches: 4. This CDR3 spans 15 amino acids.

The chain combines TRBV5-1 with TRBJ2-4, with TRBD1 as a possible D gene (5 bases). CDR1 and CDR2 from the germline V gene are SGHRS and YFSETQ. This CDR3 is built from 14 residues. The V gene lost 3 bases and the J gene lost 8 bases, with 15 bases spanning the gap. The CDR3 spells CASSSMDKGYIQYF. CDR3 in DNA: TGCGCCAGCAGCTCTATGGACAAGGGATACATTCAGTACTTC.

The CDR3 nucleotides are TGTGCCAGCAGCCACCGAGACTCGACAAAGTACTTC. Its translation: CASSHRDSTKYF. This chain uses TRBV6-2 or TRBV6-3 with TRBJ2-4, with D unclear. Germline V gives CDR1 MNHEY, CDR2 SVGEGT. The CDR3 is 12 amino acids. V gave up 6 bases and J gave up 14 bases, with 17 bases separating them.

The CDR3, as DNA: TGTGCCAGCAGTTACCCAGCCGGGGAGCTGTTTTTT. Its translation is CASSYPAGELFF. The chain is built from TRBV6-5 and TRBJ2-2; no reliable D call. CDR3 length: 12 residues. V dropped 2 bases and J dropped 6 bases, with 4 bases sitting between them. In germline, CDR1 is MNHEY, CDR2 SVGAGI.

This clonotype was seen at least ten times. The chain employs TRBV15 and TRBJ2-4; either TRBD1 or TRBD2 may fit D (5 bases each). Trimming took 3 bases from V and 8 from J, leaving 8 bases between them. CDR3 length equals 12 residues. The germline CDR1 and CDR2 sequences are LNHNV and YYDKDF (reference sequence). The CDR3 is CATSRMGDIQYF. The CDR3 DNA reads as TGTGCCACCAGCAGGATGGGGGACATTCAGTACTTC.

This clonotype came up once. This chain links TRBV15 with TRBJ2-1; unclear D gene. Germline V gives CDR1 LNHNV, CDR2 YYDKDF (reference sequence). The CDR3 contains 17 residues. Trimming removed 7 bases from V and 0 bases from J, with 19 bases in between. As DNA, the CDR3 is TGTGCCACCAAAGGAGAACCTGGGCCGAGCTCCTACAATGAGCAGTTCTTC. Translating it yields CATKGEPGPSSYNEQFF.

The V call is TRBV7-9, the J call TRBJ2-5; D is tentatively TRBD1 or TRBD2 (5 bases each). V dropped 5 bases and J dropped 5 bases, with 15 bases sitting between them. CDR1 is SEHNR, CDR2 FQNEAQ, per germline (reference sequence). The CDR3 is made up of 14 amino acids. The CDR3 nucleotides are TGTGCCAGCAGCCTCTCGGGGCTCGCGGAGACCCAGTACTTC. Its translation: CASSLSGLAETQYF.

The J gene is TRBJ1-2, the V gene TRBV15; 10 bases line up with TRBD1. V shed 3 bases and J 4 bases; nucleotides not matched to a gene: 2. Germline-derived CDR1 and CDR2 are LNHNV and YYDKDF (reference sequence). The CDR3 runs 14 residues. The CDR3 spells CATSRGQGSYGYTF. Written as DNA, the CDR3 is TGTGCCACCAGCAGGGGACAGGGGAGCTATGGCTACACCTTC.

The table lists this clonotype with a few counts. As DNA, the CDR3 is TGTGCCAGCAGTTCCCCAGGGGGTTCCCCTTCCTACGAGCAGTACTTC. Its protein product is CASSSPGGSPSYEQYF. V gene TRBV6-5 combines with J gene TRBJ2-7, with 7 bases fitting TRBD1. This CDR3 spans 16 amino acids. CDR1 and CDR2 from the germline V gene are MNHEY and SVGAGI. V shed 4 bases and J 1 base; nucleotides not matched to a gene: 10.

This clonotype was counted between two and nine times. The chain links TRBV6-2 or TRBV6-3 to TRBJ2-5; 15 bases are shared with TRBD2. This CDR3 has 16 residues. V trimming: 3 bases; J trimming: 7 bases; junction bases outside the gene matches: 6. Germline values: CDR1 MNHEY, CDR2 SVGEGT. This chain's CDR3 is CASSYGLAGGQGTQYF. For the CDR3, the DNA is TGTGCCAGCAGTTATGGACTAGCGGGGGGGCAGGGGACCCAGTACTTC.

The chain recombines TRBV29-1 with TRBJ1-1; 7 bases align to TRBD1. V was clipped by 7 bases and J by 0 bases; unmatched bases: 5. The CDR3 contains 13 residues. Germline CDR1 SQVTM, CDR2 ANQGSEA. CDR3 protein: CSGSTGMNTEAFF. The CDR3 nucleotides read TGCAGCGGGTCGACAGGGATGAACACTGAAGCTTTCTTT. The whole variable domain, remainder taken from reference TRBV29-1 and TRBJ1-1, is SAVISQKPSRDICQRGTSLTIQCQVDSQVTMMFWYRQQPGQSLTLIATANQGSEATYESGFVIDKFPISRPNLTFSTLTVSNMSPEDSSIYLCSGSTGMNTEAFFGQGTRLTVV.

This clonotype was picked up a small number of times. The V gene is TRBV3-1, the J gene TRBJ2-3, with D tentatively TRBD1 (6 bases). The CDR3 has 15 amino acids. In germline, CDR1 is LGHDT, CDR2 YNNKEL (reference sequence). V was clipped by 6 bases and J by 2 bases, with 15 bases between them. The chain's CDR3 is CASRQNMGHTDTQYF. For the CDR3, the DNA is TGTGCCAGCAGGCAAAACATGGGACACACAGATACGCAGTATTTT.

The genes are TRBV20-1 and TRBJ2-1; D gene uncertain. The CDR3 runs to 14 residues. Deletions cut 0 bases from V and 4 bases from J, with 10 bases between. Looked up from germline, CDR1 is DFQATT and CDR2 is SNEGSKA (reference sequence). The CDR3 loop is CSARDRPPYNEQFF. CDR3 coding DNA: TGCAGTGCTAGAGACCGGCCCCCTTACAATGAGCAGTTCTTC.

In its sample, this clonotype was seen a few times. The chain has TRBV5-6 and TRBJ2-5, with 9 nucleotides matching TRBD2. The CDR3 loop spans 15 amino acids. V trimming: 0 bases; J trimming: 7 bases; junction bases outside the gene matches: 7. Germline V gene lookup returns CDR1 SGHDT and CDR2 YYEEEE. CDR3 loop: CASSLGLAAAGTQYF. The CDR3 nucleotides are TGTGCCAGCAGCTTGGGACTAGCGGCCGCGGGGACCCAGTACTTC. Supplemented by reference TRBV5-6 and TRBJ2-5, the full variable domain reads DAGVTQSPTHLIKTRGQQVTLRCSPKSGHDTVSWYQQALGQGPQFIFQYYEEEERQRGNFPDRFSGHQFPNYSSELNVNALLLGDSALYLCASSLGLAAAGTQYFGPGTRLLVL.

This clonotype was recorded at least ten times. The chain carries TRBV12-3 or TRBV12-4 and TRBJ2-5; 7 positions agree with TRBD1. CDR3 size: 13 residues. Losses at the gene ends were 6 bases for V and 4 bases for J; bases not matched to a gene: 5. The CDR3 spells CASRDRFGETQYF. The CDR3, as DNA: TGTGCCAGCAGGGACAGGTTCGGAGAGACCCAGTACTTC.

This clonotype occurred a few times. The V call is TRBV6-5, the J call TRBJ2-6; unclear D gene. V lost 0 bases, J lost 1 base, and 7 bases lay in between. The CDR3 has 16 residues. Germline loops: CDR1 MNHEY, CDR2 SVGAGI. For the CDR3, the DNA is TGTGCCAGCAGTTACTCTCCCTTGTCTGGGGCCAACGTCCTGACTTTC. Translation gives CASSYSPLSGANVLTF.

This rearrangement joins TRBV5-1 to TRBJ2-7; perhaps TRBD2 as D (5 bases). The CDR3 extends over 12 amino acids. Germline CDR1 SGHRS, CDR2 YFSETQ. Trimming took off 1 base at V and 6 bases at J, with 8 bases between the two ends. The CDR3 sequence: CASSLSGTEQYF. The DNA of the CDR3 is TGCGCCAGCAGCTTGAGCGGAACCGAGCAGTACTTC.

The chain links TRBV5-1 to TRBJ2-5, with 8 bases aligning to TRBD2. The CDR3 covers 14 residues. V shed 2 bases, J shed 7 bases, and the junction held 7 bases outside the gene matches. Germline V lookup: CDR1 SGHRS, CDR2 YFSETQ. The CDR3 here is CASSLESRGGTQYF. Here the CDR3 DNA reads TGCGCCAGCAGCTTAGAATCCCGGGGGGGGACCCAGTACTTC.

There are a few counts of this clonotype. The chain has TRBV20-1 and TRBJ2-7; D not certain. Germline V gives CDR1 DFQATT, CDR2 SNEGSKA (reference sequence). The CDR3 totals 10 residues. Trimming removed 0 bases at V and 5 bases at J, with 2 bases between. The CDR3, as DNA: TGCAGTGCTAGAGATGACGAGCAGTACTTC. Translation: CSARDDEQYF.

The sample holds a few counts of this clonotype. The CDR3 loop is CASSHVGTNNEQFF. The CDR3 DNA follows: TGTGCCAGCAGTCACGTCGGGACTAACAATGAGCAGTTCTTC. The V call is TRBV6-5, the J call TRBJ2-1; TRBD2 matches 7 bases. This CDR3 has 14 residues. Germline loops: CDR1 MNHEY, CDR2 SVGAGI. Unmatched junction bases numbered 6, after V lost 5 bases and J lost 5 bases.

The V and J genes are TRBV6-5 and TRBJ2-7, with 10 bases aligning to TRBD2. The CDR3 spans 16 residues. CDR1 is MNHEY and CDR2 is SVGAGI in the germline V gene. The trim removed 1 base at V and 5 bases at J, leaving 8 bases unmatched. In DNA, the CDR3 is TGTGCCAGCAGTTACTTCCCCTCTAGCGGGAGAGACGAGCAGTACTTC. The encoded protein is CASSYFPSSGRDEQYF.

The chain combines TRBV20-1 with TRBJ2-2; D is undetermined. Trimming cost V 1 base and J 0 bases, with 9 bases left between them. The CDR3 length is 15 residues. Looked up from germline, CDR1 is DFQATT and CDR2 is SNEGSKA (reference sequence). The DNA for the CDR3 is TGCAGTGCTAGAGTTCGCTTGTCGAACACCGGGGAGCTGTTTTTT. This sequence encodes CSARVRLSNTGELFF.

CDR3 in DNA: TGTGCCAGCAGTTCTCTAGCGGGTGCTTCCTACGAGCAGTACTTC. Protein: CASSSLAGASYEQYF. This chain connects TRBV27 to TRBJ2-7; 8 bases fit TRBD2. The CDR3 has 15 amino acids. Looked up from germline, CDR1 is MNHEY and CDR2 is SMNVEV (reference sequence). The V gene end was trimmed by 4 bases and the J gene end by 1 base; junction bases not matched to a gene: 6.

The sample holds one count of this clonotype. The chain links TRBV2 to TRBJ2-3; 9 nucleotides agree with TRBD2. The CDR3 consists of 17 residues. Per the germline V gene, CDR1 is SNHLY and CDR2 is FYNNEI. The trim removed 0 bases at V and 6 bases at J, leaving 10 bases unmatched. The CDR3, as DNA: TGTGCCAGCAGTGAAGCCCAGTCTAGCGGGATACGGGATACGCAGTATTTT. It encodes CASSEAQSSGIRDTQYF.

This clonotype was detected only a few times. The genes are TRBV29-1 and TRBJ2-5, with TRBD2 matching over 9 bases. The CDR3 is 13 residues long. In germline, CDR1 is SQVTM, CDR2 ANQGSEA. The CDR3 loop reads CSGGPSGVKTQYF. The CDR3 coding sequence is TGCAGTGGGGGGCCTAGCGGGGTGAAGACCCAGTACTTC.

The chain carries TRBV7-2 and TRBJ2-7, with D unclear. CDR3 length: 14 amino acids. Trimming removed 2 bases from V and 2 bases from J, with 10 bases in between. Germline assignment: CDR1 SGHTA and CDR2 FQGNSA. The DNA for the CDR3 is TGTGCCAGCAGCTTATTCGATGCTGCCTACGAGCAGTACTTC. Its protein product is CASSLFDAAYEQYF.

The gene calls are TRBV12-5 and TRBJ2-3, with D possibly TRBD1 on 5 matching bases. This CDR3 contains 18 residues. The germline V gene has CDR1 LGHNT and CDR2 FRNRAP. V lost 3 bases and J 0 bases, leaving 19 bases between the germline ends. CDR3 nucleotide sequence: TGTGCTAGTGGTTTAGTACAGGACGGAATCCTTAGCACAGATACGCAGTATTTT. Protein product: CASGLVQDGILSTDTQYF.

The J gene is TRBJ2-1, the V gene TRBV9, with D maybe TRBD1 (6 bases). The ends were cut back, 0 bases at V and 0 bases at J, with 10 bases in the middle. Germline assignment: CDR1 SGDLS and CDR2 YYNGEE. The CDR3 length is 16 residues. Here the CDR3 reads CASSVVADSSYNEQFF. CDR3 DNA: TGTGCCAGCAGCGTAGTTGCGGACAGCTCCTACAATGAGCAGTTCTTC.